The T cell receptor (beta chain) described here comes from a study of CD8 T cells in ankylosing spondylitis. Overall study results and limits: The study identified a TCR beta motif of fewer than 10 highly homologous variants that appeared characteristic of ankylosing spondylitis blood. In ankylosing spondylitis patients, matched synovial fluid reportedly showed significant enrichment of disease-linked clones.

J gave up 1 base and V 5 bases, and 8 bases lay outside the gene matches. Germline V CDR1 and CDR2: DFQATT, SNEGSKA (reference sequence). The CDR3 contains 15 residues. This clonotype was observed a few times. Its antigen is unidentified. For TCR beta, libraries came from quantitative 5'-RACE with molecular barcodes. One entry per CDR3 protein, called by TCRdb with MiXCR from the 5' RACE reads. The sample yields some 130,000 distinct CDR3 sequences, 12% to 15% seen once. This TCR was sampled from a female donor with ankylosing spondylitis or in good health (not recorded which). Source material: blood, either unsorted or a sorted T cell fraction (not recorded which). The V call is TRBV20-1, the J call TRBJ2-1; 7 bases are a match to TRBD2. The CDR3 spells CSARYGGGSYNEQFF. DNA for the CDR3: TGCAGTGCTCGCTATGGGGGGGGGTCCTACAATGAGCAGTTCTTC.